This T cell receptor (beta chain) was profiled in a study of T cell changes during pregnancy in multiple sclerosis. Trimming cost V 1 base and J 0 bases, with 4 bases left between them. The CDR3 extends over 13 amino acids. Per germline, CDR1 SGDLS and CDR2 YYNGEE. Data came from immunoSEQ multiplex PCR; TCRdb stores just in-frame clones and leaves some out. This sample carries 60,000 to 70,000 clones, about nine tenths of them seen once, and the ten largest clones take 1% to 1.5%. The TCR sequence derives from a female donor in good health, enrolled as a control in a pregnancy study. The sequencing used peripheral blood, collected after pregnancy. This rearrangement joins TRBV9 to TRBJ1-1; D gene ambiguous. CDR3 in amino acids: CASSVHLNTEAFF. For the CDR3, the DNA is TGTGCCAGCAGCGTACACTTGAACACTGAAGCTTTCTTT.